These T cell receptor beta chains were read from a single sample in a study of EBV T-cell therapy then PD-1 blockade in nasopharyngeal carcinoma. Their antigen targets remain unknown. Profiled with immunoSEQ multiplex PCR; TCRdb holds only in-frame clones, not every one. The sample yields about 17,000 clones, around 80% seen once. Sequencing was performed on CD8+ T cells from blood, taken at day 0 from a patient whose treatment included autologous EBV-specific T cells and nivolumab. Receptors originate from a man aged 40-49 years with nasopharyngeal carcinoma. Both conserved end residues are part of each CDR3. The order of the fields is V gene, J gene, CDR3 length, CDR3 protein.

>TRBV7-6|TRBJ1-6|17
CASSSVRGPALNSPLHF
>TRBV5-6|TRBJ2-7|16
CASSLVGQGISYEQYF
>TRBV2|TRBJ1-2|13
CASSEEEYYGYTF
>TRBV4-2|TRBJ2-3|16
CASSHRTGGSTDTQYF
>TRBV4-3|TRBJ1-1|13
CASARAQNTEAFF
>TRBV6-4|TRBJ2-6|17
CASSDSEGSSGANVLTF
>TRBV2|TRBJ1-1|13
CASSELWGTEAFF
>TRBV12-3/TRBV12-4|TRBJ1-3|12
CASSSPLGGGLF
>TRBV7-2|TRBJ1-6|14
CASSLSGNNSPLHF
>TRBV14|TRBJ2-7|12
CASSHESYEQYF
>TRBV6-1|TRBJ2-7|15
CASSEAAGGWDEQYF
>TRBV4-2|TRBJ2-7|15
CASSQDDDSSYEQYF
>TRBV4-3|TRBJ1-1|17
CASSTRQGQRVDTEAFF
>TRBV6-2/TRBV6-3|TRBJ2-3|13
CASSRTRSDTQYF
>TRBV4-3|TRBJ2-1|15
CASSQERGYSNEQFF
>TRBV2|TRBJ2-7|10
CASTKVAQYF
>TRBV7-9|TRBJ1-5|15
CASSSTAVGDQPQHF
>TRBV28|TRBJ2-5|16
CASSLRSTGGLETQYF
>TRBV5-1|TRBJ2-5|14
CASSWTGARETQYF
>TRBV7-2|TRBJ2-5|16
CASSLGDRGILETQYF
>TRBV5-1|TRBJ1-4|15
CASSLIGDSNEKLFF
>TRBV7-9|TRBJ2-7|15
CASSSRDRGAYEQYF
>TRBV9|TRBJ2-7|15
CASSPGLAASYEQYF
>TRBV3-1/TRBV3-2|TRBJ1-2|15
CASSSETGGAGGYTF
>TRBV6-2/TRBV6-3|TRBJ2-5|14
CASSYQQGAGTQYF
>TRBV7-3|TRBJ2-2|15
CASSAGTSAHRGAVF
>TRBV19|TRBJ1-4|14
CATKARGGNEKLFF
>TRBV10-3|TRBJ2-1|14
CAISGEGPTSEQFF
>TRBV6-6|TRBJ2-1|15
CASSYSRPGSNEQFF
>TRBV4-3|TRBJ2-2|14
CASSQGQGAGELFF
>TRBV5-4|TRBJ2-1|14
CASSWTETYNEQFF
>TRBV10-3|TRBJ2-7|14
CAINPGQGLYEQYF
>TRBV30|TRBJ1-2|14
CAWSFEGTGWGYTF
>TRBV9|TRBJ2-7|14
CASSKGRSPYEQYF
>TRBV6-1|TRBJ2-7|15
CASSETAGEAYEQYF
>TRBV2|TRBJ2-1|14
CAGLRAKGSNEQFF
>TRBV7-8|TRBJ1-1|13
CASQMTDSTEAFF
>TRBV5-1|TRBJ2-1|16
CASSLDPERGHNEQFF
>TRBV3-1/TRBV3-2|TRBJ1-2|14
CASSQNRGYYGYTF
>TRBV9|TRBJ2-7|14
CASSYRGDIYEQYF
>TRBV5-1|TRBJ1-2|20
CASSLAFFLGDSESNYGYTF
>TRBV2|TRBJ1-2|14
CASSAGESNYGYTF
>TRBV7-9|TRBJ2-5|16
CASSLARQKTQETQYF
>TRBV27|TRBJ2-4|14
CASRVAGSKNIQYF
>TRBV4-1|TRBJ1-4|17
CASSQDAGQNPNEKLFF
>TRBV24-1|TRBJ2-1|12
CAIARGFDEQFF